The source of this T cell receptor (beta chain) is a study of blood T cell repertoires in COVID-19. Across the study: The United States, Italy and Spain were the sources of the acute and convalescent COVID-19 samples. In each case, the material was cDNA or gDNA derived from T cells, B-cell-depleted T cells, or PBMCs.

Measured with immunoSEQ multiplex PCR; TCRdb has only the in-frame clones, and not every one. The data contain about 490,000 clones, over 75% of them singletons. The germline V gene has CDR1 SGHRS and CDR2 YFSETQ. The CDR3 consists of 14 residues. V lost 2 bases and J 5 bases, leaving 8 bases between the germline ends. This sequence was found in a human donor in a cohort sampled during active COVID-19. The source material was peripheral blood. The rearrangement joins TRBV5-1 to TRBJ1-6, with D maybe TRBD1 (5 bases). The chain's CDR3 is CASSFIGDNSPLHF. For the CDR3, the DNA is TGCGCCAGCAGCTTCATAGGGGATAATTCACCCCTCCACTTT.